Reported below is one T cell receptor beta chain. Its matching antigen is unknown. The data are from a study of CD8 T cells in ankylosing spondylitis. Study findings and constraints: Seven or eight highly homologous variants formed a TCR beta motif that appeared characteristic of ankylosing spondylitis blood.

TCRdb reprocessed the 5' RACE reads with MiXCR, giving one entry per CDR3 protein. This table holds around 430,000 distinct CDR3 sequences, 15% to 20% found once. This receptor was identified in a male donor with ankylosing spondylitis. The sample consisted of blood, either unsorted or a sorted T cell fraction (not recorded which).

The CDR3, as DNA: TGCAGTGCTAGAGCTACAGGGAGGGACTATGGCTACACCTTC. It translates to CSARATGRDYGYTF. The chain is built from TRBV20-1 and TRBJ1-2; the D gene is possibly TRBD1 (6 bases). The CDR3 covers 14 residues. Germline V CDR1 and CDR2: DFQATT, SNEGSKA (reference sequence). The ends were cut back, 1 base at V and 3 bases at J, with 12 bases in the middle.